This is a list of T cell receptor beta chains from one sample in a study of T cells after yellow fever vaccination. One entry per CDR3 protein results from TCRdb running MiXCR on the 5' RACE reads. The table shows tens of thousands of distinct CDR3 sequences, with 10% to 13% occurring only once. Sequenced here: PBMCs, either bulk or a sorted T-cell subset (CD4+, CD8+, memory, or dextramer-sorted; not recorded which), sampled around 15 days after the first yellow fever vaccination. These receptors were taken from a young man who received the YFV17D yellow fever vaccine. The CDR3 runs from the conserved cysteine through the conserved F or W. Each record gives: clone size, D gene, V gene, J gene, CDR3 protein, CDR3 DNA. The D gene is left open where the match is weak. Rows may omit the clone size; those that give it use once, few, many or a size class.

clone_size: NA; d_call: NA; v_call: TRBV7-9; j_call: TRBJ1-2; cdr3_aa: CATGPPLGGFNYGYTF; cdr3_nt: TGTGCCACCGGCCCCCCTCTCGGAGGGTTTAACTATGGCTACACCTTC
clone_size: NA; d_call: NA; v_call: TRBV7-2; j_call: TRBJ2-7; cdr3_aa: CASSPWDGEQYF; cdr3_nt: TGTGCCAGCAGCCCCTGGGACGGCGAGCAGTACTTC
clone_size: NA; d_call: NA; v_call: TRBV7-2; j_call: TRBJ2-1; cdr3_aa: CASCREVNEQFF; cdr3_nt: TGTGCAAGCTGCAGGGAAGTAAATGAGCAGTTCTTC
clone_size: NA; d_call: NA; v_call: TRBV7-2; j_call: TRBJ1-6; cdr3_aa: CASSLSYNSPLHF; cdr3_nt: TGTGCCAGCAGCTTAAGTTATAATTCACCCCTCCACTTT
clone_size: many; d_call: NA; v_call: TRBV6-5; j_call: TRBJ2-5; cdr3_aa: CASSYSKDPRKQETQYF; cdr3_nt: TGTGCCAGCAGTTACTCGAAAGATCCCAGAAAACAAGAGACCCAGTACTTC
clone_size: many; d_call: TRBD1; v_call: TRBV9; j_call: TRBJ2-1; cdr3_aa: CASSDETGNNEQFF; cdr3_nt: TGTGCCAGCAGCGACGAGACAGGGAACAATGAGCAGTTCTTC
clone_size: many; d_call: NA; v_call: TRBV2; j_call: TRBJ1-2; cdr3_aa: CASTFQGGTGSTF; cdr3_nt: TGTGCCAGCACCTTCCAAGGGGGTACGGGAAGCACCTTC
clone_size: many; d_call: NA; v_call: TRBV7-2; j_call: TRBJ1-6; cdr3_aa: CASKGTFYNSPLHF; cdr3_nt: TGTGCCAGCAAGGGCACTTTCTATAATTCACCCCTCCACTTT
clone_size: many; d_call: NA; v_call: TRBV20-1; j_call: TRBJ1-1; cdr3_aa: CSARTLKNTEAFF; cdr3_nt: TGCAGTGCCCGCACCCTAAAGAACACTGAAGCTTTCTTT
clone_size: many; d_call: TRBD2; v_call: TRBV5-1; j_call: TRBJ2-3; cdr3_aa: CASRLAGTDTQYF; cdr3_nt: TGCGCCAGCAGACTAGCGGGGACAGATACGCAGTATTTT
clone_size: many; d_call: TRBD1; v_call: TRBV29-1; j_call: TRBJ1-1; cdr3_aa: CSVRTPETGGTEAFF; cdr3_nt: TGCAGCGTGCGAACCCCGGAGACAGGGGGCACTGAAGCTTTCTTT
clone_size: many; d_call: NA; v_call: TRBV7-3; j_call: TRBJ2-2; cdr3_aa: CASSSRGGTGELFF; cdr3_nt: TGTGCCAGCAGCTCCAGGGGGGGCACCGGGGAGCTGTTTTTT
clone_size: few; d_call: TRBD1; v_call: TRBV18; j_call: TRBJ1-1; cdr3_aa: CASSPPSESQGAEAFF; cdr3_nt: TGTGCCAGCTCACCTCCGTCCGAATCACAGGGGGCTGAAGCTTTCTTT
clone_size: many; d_call: TRBD1; v_call: TRBV7-2; j_call: TRBJ2-5; cdr3_aa: CAVRTGGQTQYF; cdr3_nt: TGTGCCGTTAGGACAGGGGGACAGACCCAGTACTTC
clone_size: medium-sized; d_call: TRBD2; v_call: TRBV4-1; j_call: TRBJ2-1; cdr3_aa: CASSQERGGYDEQFF; cdr3_nt: TGCGCCAGCAGCCAAGAACGCGGGGGGTATGATGAGCAGTTCTTC
clone_size: few; d_call: TRBD1; v_call: TRBV5-5; j_call: TRBJ1-6; cdr3_aa: CASSLYGRGDNSPLHF; cdr3_nt: TGTGCCAGCAGCTTGTACGGCAGGGGGGATAATTCACCCCTCCACTTT
clone_size: many; d_call: TRBD2; v_call: TRBV6-1; j_call: TRBJ2-3; cdr3_aa: CASTLTGLAGEPDTQYF; cdr3_nt: TGTGCCAGCACTCTAACCGGTTTAGCGGGGGAGCCAGATACGCAGTATTTT
clone_size: many; d_call: TRBD2; v_call: TRBV7-2; j_call: TRBJ2-5; cdr3_aa: CASSLREQETQYF; cdr3_nt: TGTGCCAGCAGCCTGCGGGAGCAAGAGACCCAGTACTTC
clone_size: many; d_call: NA; v_call: TRBV6-5; j_call: TRBJ2-5; cdr3_aa: CASSSPGGARETQYF; cdr3_nt: TGTGCCAGCAGTTCTCCTGGGGGGGCAAGGGAGACCCAGTACTTC
clone_size: many; d_call: TRBD2; v_call: TRBV20-1; j_call: TRBJ2-3; cdr3_aa: CSAPTTSGSTDTQYF; cdr3_nt: TGCAGTGCCCCGACTACTAGCGGGAGCACAGATACGCAGTATTTT
clone_size: many; d_call: TRBD1; v_call: TRBV7-9; j_call: TRBJ2-7; cdr3_aa: CASSRGTGSEQYF; cdr3_nt: TGTGCCAGCAGCCGTGGGACAGGGAGTGAGCAGTACTTC
clone_size: many; d_call: NA; v_call: TRBV12-3/TRBV12-4; j_call: TRBJ2-1; cdr3_aa: CASSLDGIYNEQFF; cdr3_nt: TGTGCCAGCAGTTTAGACGGGATATACAATGAGCAGTTCTTC
clone_size: many; d_call: TRBD1; v_call: TRBV7-2; j_call: TRBJ2-2; cdr3_aa: CASTLTGGYTGELFF; cdr3_nt: TGTGCCAGCACCCTGACAGGGGGTTACACCGGGGAGCTGTTTTTT
clone_size: many; d_call: NA; v_call: TRBV6-1; j_call: TRBJ2-5; cdr3_aa: CASRRFGQLFQETQYF; cdr3_nt: TGTGCCAGCAGGCGATTCGGACAGCTATTCCAAGAGACCCAGTACTTC
clone_size: few; d_call: NA; v_call: TRBV5-1; j_call: TRBJ1-4; cdr3_aa: CASSLGGTTTNEKLFF; cdr3_nt: TGCGCCAGCAGCTTGGGAGGGACCACAACTAATGAAAAACTGTTTTTT
clone_size: many; d_call: NA; v_call: TRBV7-8; j_call: TRBJ2-2; cdr3_aa: CASSSSGELFF; cdr3_nt: TGTGCCAGCAGCTCATCCGGGGAGCTGTTTTTT
clone_size: medium-sized; d_call: TRBD1; v_call: TRBV5-1; j_call: TRBJ1-1; cdr3_aa: CASSLGDRGGAFF; cdr3_nt: TGCGCCAGCAGCTTGGGGGACAGAGGGGGGGCTTTCTTT
clone_size: many; d_call: TRBD2; v_call: TRBV6-4; j_call: TRBJ2-3; cdr3_aa: CASSASGGDSTDTQYF; cdr3_nt: TGTGCCAGCAGTGCTAGCGGGGGGGATTCCACAGATACGCAGTATTTT
clone_size: many; d_call: NA; v_call: TRBV5-6; j_call: TRBJ1-4; cdr3_aa: CASSLVGRLNEKLFF; cdr3_nt: TGTGCCAGCAGCTTGGTCGGCAGACTAAATGAAAAACTGTTTTTT
clone_size: many; d_call: TRBD2; v_call: TRBV5-6; j_call: TRBJ2-5; cdr3_aa: CASSPISGGAEETQYF; cdr3_nt: TGTGCCAGCAGCCCCATTAGCGGGGGGGCAGAAGAGACCCAGTACTTC
clone_size: many; d_call: NA; v_call: TRBV29-1; j_call: TRBJ2-5; cdr3_aa: CSCRTGPVETQYF; cdr3_nt: TGCAGCTGCCGGACCGGTCCCGTGGAGACCCAGTACTTC
clone_size: many; d_call: TRBD1; v_call: TRBV4-1; j_call: TRBJ2-4; cdr3_aa: CASSHRDRGRGTKNIQYF; cdr3_nt: TGCGCCAGCAGCCACCGGGACAGGGGGCGCGGGACCAAAAACATTCAGTACTTC
clone_size: many; d_call: NA; v_call: TRBV5-1; j_call: TRBJ1-1; cdr3_aa: CASSLPGSYTEAFF; cdr3_nt: TGCGCCAGCAGCCTGCCCGGGAGCTACACTGAAGCTTTCTTT
clone_size: many; d_call: TRBD1; v_call: TRBV5-1; j_call: TRBJ2-3; cdr3_aa: CASSLGQTTDTQYF; cdr3_nt: TGCGCCAGCAGCCTGGGACAGACCACAGATACGCAGTATTTT
clone_size: many; d_call: NA; v_call: TRBV4-3; j_call: TRBJ2-5; cdr3_aa: CASSQEFRIQETQYF; cdr3_nt: TGCGCCAGCAGCCAAGAGTTCAGGATCCAAGAGACCCAGTACTTC
clone_size: medium-sized; d_call: TRBD2; v_call: TRBV5-1; j_call: TRBJ2-3; cdr3_aa: CASREGTSGGQNTQYF; cdr3_nt: TGCGCCAGCAGGGAAGGGACTAGCGGGGGGCAAAATACGCAGTATTTT
clone_size: many; d_call: TRBD1; v_call: TRBV5-1; j_call: TRBJ1-1; cdr3_aa: CASSPQGAQTEAFF; cdr3_nt: TGCGCCAGCAGCCCACAGGGGGCGCAAACTGAAGCTTTCTTT
clone_size: many; d_call: NA; v_call: TRBV6-2/TRBV6-3; j_call: TRBJ1-5; cdr3_aa: CASSGRPDGNQPQHF; cdr3_nt: TGTGCCAGCAGTGGCCGACCGGACGGCAATCAGCCCCAGCATTTT
clone_size: many; d_call: TRBD2; v_call: TRBV27; j_call: TRBJ2-3; cdr3_aa: CASSSPAGKGTDTQYF; cdr3_nt: TGTGCCAGCAGTTCCCCAGCGGGGAAAGGCACAGATACGCAGTATTTT
clone_size: many; d_call: TRBD1; v_call: TRBV7-7; j_call: TRBJ2-5; cdr3_aa: CASSLGQGQETQYF; cdr3_nt: TGTGCTAGCAGCCTTGGACAGGGCCAGGAGACCCAGTACTTC
clone_size: many; d_call: TRBD1; v_call: TRBV18; j_call: TRBJ1-6; cdr3_aa: CASSPIRDSNSPLHF; cdr3_nt: TGTGCCAGCTCACCTATCCGGGACAGTAATTCACCCCTCCACTTT
clone_size: many; d_call: TRBD2; v_call: TRBV7-8; j_call: TRBJ2-1; cdr3_aa: CASSVLAGVDRNEQFF; cdr3_nt: TGTGCCAGCAGCGTACTAGCGGGGGTCGACAGGAATGAGCAGTTCTTC
clone_size: NA; d_call: TRBD1; v_call: TRBV18; j_call: TRBJ1-1; cdr3_aa: CASSLKTGGDEAFF; cdr3_nt: TGTGCCAGCTCACTAAAGACAGGGGGGGATGAAGCTTTCTTT
clone_size: NA; d_call: NA; v_call: TRBV7-8; j_call: TRBJ1-6; cdr3_aa: CASSLAGRGGSPLHF; cdr3_nt: TGTGCCAGCAGCTTAGCCGGCAGGGGAGGCTCACCCCTCCACTTT
clone_size: many; d_call: NA; v_call: TRBV7-2; j_call: TRBJ2-6; cdr3_aa: CASSLDFSGANVLTF; cdr3_nt: TGTGCCAGCAGCTTAGACTTTTCAGGGGCCAACGTCCTGACTTTC
clone_size: many; d_call: NA; v_call: TRBV2; j_call: TRBJ2-7; cdr3_aa: CASRDPRFEQYF; cdr3_nt: TGTGCCAGCAGGGACCCCCGGTTCGAGCAGTACTTC
clone_size: many; d_call: NA; v_call: TRBV10-3; j_call: TRBJ1-6; cdr3_aa: CAISDRAMESPLHF; cdr3_nt: TGTGCCATCAGTGACAGGGCTATGGAGTCACCCCTCCACTTT
clone_size: many; d_call: TRBD2; v_call: TRBV14; j_call: TRBJ2-5; cdr3_aa: CASSQNSGGETQYF; cdr3_nt: TGTGCCAGCAGCCAAAACTCGGGAGGAGAGACCCAGTACTTC
clone_size: few; d_call: NA; v_call: TRBV18; j_call: TRBJ2-3; cdr3_aa: CASSTRTQEDTQYF; cdr3_nt: TGTGCCAGCTCAACTCGGACACAAGAAGATACGCAGTATTTT
clone_size: many; d_call: TRBD2; v_call: TRBV6-4; j_call: TRBJ2-3; cdr3_aa: CASSEGAGAADTQYF; cdr3_nt: TGTGCCAGCAGTGAAGGAGCGGGGGCCGCAGATACGCAGTATTTT
clone_size: many; d_call: NA; v_call: TRBV18; j_call: TRBJ1-1; cdr3_aa: CASSPLSDLTEAFF; cdr3_nt: TGTGCCAGCTCACCACTTTCGGACCTCACTGAAGCTTTCTTT
clone_size: many; d_call: NA; v_call: TRBV10-2; j_call: TRBJ1-1; cdr3_aa: CASSDPGTNTEAFF; cdr3_nt: TGCGCCAGCAGTGACCCAGGAACAAACACTGAAGCTTTCTTT
clone_size: few; d_call: NA; v_call: TRBV6-6; j_call: TRBJ1-3; cdr3_aa: CASSPRSGNTIYF; cdr3_nt: TGTGCCAGCAGCCCACGCTCTGGAAACACCATATATTTT
clone_size: many; d_call: NA; v_call: TRBV5-4; j_call: TRBJ2-4; cdr3_aa: CASSLGGAKNIQYF; cdr3_nt: TGTGCCAGCAGCTTAGGGGGAGCCAAAAACATTCAGTACTTC